This entry features one TCR beta chain sequence. Antigen specificity is unknown. The sample belongs to a study of human T cells and chemical hapten exposure. Study-wide context: Per-sample variation in TCR yield stemmed mainly from small pooled library volume differences. Study findings and constraints: The study found that DPC sensitization did not change TCRs above 1 in 1000 frequency.

Individual cDNA molecules in this library carried unique molecular identifiers. One entry per CDR3 protein, called by TCRdb with MiXCR from the RACE reads. The sample records about 79,000 distinct CDR3 sequences, 8.6% being singletons. The CDR3 length is 15 residues. V was clipped by 1 base and J by 2 bases; unmatched bases: 3. Germline values: CDR1 LGHDT, CDR2 YNNKEL (reference sequence). Sample time point: healthy volunteer bleed at 6 weeks. RNA extraction used unfractionated whole blood as the source of total RNA. The chain combines TRBV3-1 with TRBJ2-3; 7 nucleotides match TRBD2. The receptor was derived from a male donor in good health. Some clones in this sample may be carry-over from other donors' samples. The sequenced sample consisted of whole blood. CDR3 coding DNA: TGTGCCAGCAGCCAAGGCGGGAGTGACACAGATACGCAGTATTTT. Its protein is CASSQGGSDTDTQYF.